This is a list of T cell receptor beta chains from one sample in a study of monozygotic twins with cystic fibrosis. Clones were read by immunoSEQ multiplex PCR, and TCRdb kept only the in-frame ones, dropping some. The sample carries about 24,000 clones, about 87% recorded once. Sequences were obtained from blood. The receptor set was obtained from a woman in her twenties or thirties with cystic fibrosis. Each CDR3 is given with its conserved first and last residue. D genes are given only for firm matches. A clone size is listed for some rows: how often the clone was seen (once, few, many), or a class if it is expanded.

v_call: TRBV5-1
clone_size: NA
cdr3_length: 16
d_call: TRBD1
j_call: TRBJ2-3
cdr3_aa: CASSLTGVAGGDTQYF
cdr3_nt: TGCGCCAGCAGCTTGACAGGGGTAGCCGGTGGTGATACGCAGTATTTT

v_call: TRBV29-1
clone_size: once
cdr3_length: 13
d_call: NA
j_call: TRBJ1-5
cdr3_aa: CSVGGEFNQPQHF
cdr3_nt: TGCAGCGTTGGAGGGGAGTTTAATCAGCCCCAGCATTTT

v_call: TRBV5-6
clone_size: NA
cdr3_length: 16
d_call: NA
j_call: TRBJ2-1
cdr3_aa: CASRPGTHPKDNEQFF
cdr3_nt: TGTGCCAGCAGGCCCGGGACACACCCTAAGGACAATGAGCAGTTCTTC

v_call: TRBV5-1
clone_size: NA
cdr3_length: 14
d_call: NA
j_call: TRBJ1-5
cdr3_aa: CASSLGGSNQPQHF
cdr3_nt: TGCGCCAGCAGCTTGGGTGGGAGCAATCAGCCCCAGCATTTT

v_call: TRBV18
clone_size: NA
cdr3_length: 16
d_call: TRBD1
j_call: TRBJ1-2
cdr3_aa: CASTGQGPQLSYGYTF
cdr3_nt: TGTGCCAGCACCGGACAGGGGCCCCAGCTTTCCTATGGCTACACCTTC

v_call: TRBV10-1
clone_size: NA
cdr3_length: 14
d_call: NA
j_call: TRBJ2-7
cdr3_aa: CASSSGLATHEQYF
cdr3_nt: TGCGCCAGCAGCTCGGGACTGGCCACCCACGAGCAGTACTTC

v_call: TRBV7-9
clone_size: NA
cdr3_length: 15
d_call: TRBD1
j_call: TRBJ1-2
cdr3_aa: CASSLRDRGSYGYTF
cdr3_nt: TGTGCCAGCAGCTTAAGAGACAGGGGCTCCTATGGCTACACCTTC

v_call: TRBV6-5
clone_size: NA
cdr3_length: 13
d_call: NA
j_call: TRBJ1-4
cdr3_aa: CASSGRFGEKLFF
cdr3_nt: TGTGCCAGCAGTGGACGGTTTGGGGAAAAACTGTTTTTT

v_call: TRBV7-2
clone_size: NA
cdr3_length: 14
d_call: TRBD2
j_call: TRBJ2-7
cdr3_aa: CASSVSGGHYEQYF
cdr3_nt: TGTGCCAGCAGCGTTAGCGGGGGTCACTACGAGCAGTACTTC

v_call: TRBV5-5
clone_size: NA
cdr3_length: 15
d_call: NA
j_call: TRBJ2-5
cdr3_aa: CASSLNSGGAETQYF
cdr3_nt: TGTGCCAGCAGCCTAAATTCTGGGGGAGCAGAGACCCAGTACTTC

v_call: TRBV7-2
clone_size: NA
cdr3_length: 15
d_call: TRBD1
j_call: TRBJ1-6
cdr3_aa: CASSLDRGYNSPLHF
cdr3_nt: TGTGCCAGCAGCTTAGACAGGGGGTATAATTCACCCCTCCACTTT

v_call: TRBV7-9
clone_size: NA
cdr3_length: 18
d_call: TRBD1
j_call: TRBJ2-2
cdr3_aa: CASSSPGQGMTGTGELFF
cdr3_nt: TGTGCCAGCAGCTCACCGGGACAGGGGATGACCGGCACCGGGGAGCTGTTTTTT

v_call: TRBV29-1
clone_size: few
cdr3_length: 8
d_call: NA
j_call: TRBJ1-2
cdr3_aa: CSVDVYTF
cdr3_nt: TGCAGCGTTGATGTGTACACCTTC

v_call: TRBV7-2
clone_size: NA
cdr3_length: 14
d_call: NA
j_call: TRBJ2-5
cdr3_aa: CASSLRVAQETQYF
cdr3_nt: TGTGCCAGCAGCTTAAGGGTGGCCCAAGAGACCCAGTACTTC

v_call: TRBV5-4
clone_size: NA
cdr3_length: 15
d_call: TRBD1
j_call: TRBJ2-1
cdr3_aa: CASSLGTGAYNEQFF
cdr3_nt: TGTGCCAGCAGCCTAGGGACAGGGGCTTACAATGAGCAGTTCTTC

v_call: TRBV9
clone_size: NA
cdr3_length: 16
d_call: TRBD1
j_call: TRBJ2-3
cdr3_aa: CASSVVGTGGPDTQYF
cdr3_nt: TGTGCCAGCAGCGTAGTAGGGACAGGGGGCCCAGATACGCAGTATTTT

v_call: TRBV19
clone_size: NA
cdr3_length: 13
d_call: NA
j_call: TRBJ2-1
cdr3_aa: CASSISQNNEQFF
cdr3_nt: TGTGCCAGTAGTATCTCTCAGAACAATGAGCAGTTCTTC

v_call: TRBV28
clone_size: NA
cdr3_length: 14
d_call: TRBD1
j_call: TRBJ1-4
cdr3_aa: CASSNRGVNEKLFF
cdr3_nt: TGTGCCAGCAGCAACAGGGGAGTGAATGAAAAACTGTTTTTT